The 17 T cell receptor beta chains below come from one sample, sequenced in a study of blood T cell repertoires in COVID-19. This table comes from immunoSEQ multiplex PCR, and its TCRdb copy is limited to in-frame clones, with some not included. Among under 250,000 clones listed, under 90% were seen once. Sequenced sample: PBMCs or T cells enriched from blood (not recorded which). Every receptor here comes from a man aged 55 to 70 who had recovered from COVID-19.

This clone was picked up a small number of times. This chain links TRBV2 with TRBJ1-6; 7 nucleotides align to TRBD1. Germline CDR1 SNHLY, CDR2 FYNNEI. The CDR3 is made up of 15 amino acids. The V segment lost 3 bases and the J segment 9 bases; nucleotides outside the gene matches: 8. CDR3 in DNA: TGTGCCAGCAGTGAGTGGGCAGGGGGAGGTTCACCCCTCCACTTT. It is translated as CASSEWAGGGSPLHF.

The chain links TRBV11-3 to TRBJ2-1, with unresolved D. The V end was cut by 5 bases, the J end by 4 bases, with 9 bases between. This CDR3 region has 13 residues. CDR1 is SGHNT, CDR2 YENEEA, per germline. The CDR3 sequence is CASSLNLYNEQFF. CDR3 in DNA: TGTGCCAGCAGCCTGAACTTGTACAATGAGCAGTTCTTC.

This clone has a handful of counts. The chain recombines TRBV7-6 with TRBJ2-1; a possible D gene is TRBD1 (6 bases). The V gene's germline CDR1 is SGHVS and CDR2 FNYEAQ. The CDR3 extends over 16 amino acids. V lost 5 bases, J lost 1 base, and 15 bases lay in between. DNA of the CDR3: TGTGCCAGCAGCCCAAACAGGGCGGAATCCTACAATGAGCAGTTCTTC. It encodes CASSPNRAESYNEQFF.

The J gene is TRBJ1-3, the V gene TRBV5-1; 8 bases align to TRBD1. With 2 bases clipped from V and 2 bases from J, the junction kept 3 bases outside the gene matches. This CDR3 contains 15 residues. Per the germline V gene, CDR1 is SGHRS and CDR2 is YFSETQ. As DNA, the CDR3 is TGCGCCAGCAGCTTTTTGACAGGGGCTGGAAACACCATATATTTT. Its protein product is CASSFLTGAGNTIYF.

This chain links TRBV7-8 with TRBJ1-4; 10 nucleotides line up with TRBD1. CDR3 length equals 18 residues. CDR1 SGHVS and CDR2 FQNEAQ come from the germline V gene. Trimming at V came to 5 bases and at J to 7 bases, leaving 16 bases not matched to a gene. The CDR3 coding sequence is TGTGCCAGCAGCACCGGGACAGGGGCCACCCGGCCACGTGAAAAACTGTTTTTT. This codes for CASSTGTGATRPREKLFF.

The V and J genes are TRBV7-8 and TRBJ1-3; tentative D call: TRBD1 (6 bases). Between the trimmed V and J ends, which lost 6 bases and 3 bases, there was a span of 12 bases. This CDR3 has 14 residues. Germline V gives CDR1 SGHVS, CDR2 FQNEAQ. The CDR3 protein is CASSATGIGNTIYF. In DNA, the CDR3 is TGTGCCAGCAGTGCCACAGGGATTGGAAACACCATATATTTT.

This clone was seen once. CDR3 in amino acids: CASSLGLPATDTQYF. The CDR3 DNA sequence: TGTGCCAGCAGCTTAGGACTACCTGCCACAGATACGCAGTATTTT. The gene calls are TRBV7-2 and TRBJ2-3, with D tentatively TRBD2 (5 bases). The CDR3 contains 15 residues. Germline CDR1 is SGHTA and CDR2 is FQGNSA. The V and J ends lost 1 base and 2 bases respectively, with 10 bases between them.

The chain carries TRBV15 and TRBJ1-2; D ambiguous. V dropped 0 bases and J dropped 6 bases, with 14 bases sitting between them. The CDR3 spans 15 residues. The germline CDR1 and CDR2 sequences are LNHNV and YYDKDF (reference sequence). The CDR3, as DNA: TGTGCCACCAGCAGAGATCTGCGGGAAGGCGATGGCTACACCTTC. As protein: CATSRDLREGDGYTF. The full variable domain, rest sourced from reference TRBV15 and TRBJ1-2, is DAMVIQNPRYQVTQFGKPVTLSCSQTLNHNVMYWYQQKSSQAPKLLFHYYDKDFNNEADTPDNFQSRRPNTSFCFLDIRSPGLGDTAMYLCATSRDLREGDGYTFGSGTRLTVV.

V usage is TRBV7-2 and J usage is TRBJ2-3, with 9 bases identical to TRBD2. The CDR3 loop spans 17 amino acids. Losses at the gene ends were 0 bases for V and 4 bases for J; bases not matched to a gene: 8. Germline CDR1 SGHTA, CDR2 FQGNSA. In DNA form, the CDR3 reads TGTGCCAGCAGCTTAGCGAGGCTAGCGGGGAGTTCAGATACGCAGTATTTT. It is translated as CASSLARLAGSSDTQYF.

The V gene is TRBV6-5, the J gene TRBJ1-2; D is ambiguous. The CDR3 length is 12 residues. Deletions cut 4 bases from V and 5 bases from J, with 8 bases between. Germline V lookup: CDR1 MNHEY, CDR2 SVGAGI. For the CDR3, the DNA is TGTGCCAGCAGTTCTGACATTTATGGCTACACCTTC. Translated: CASSSDIYGYTF.

The rearrangement joins TRBV27 to TRBJ2-1, with 7 bases aligning to TRBD1. CDR1 is MNHEY and CDR2 is SMNVEV in the germline V gene (reference sequence). Germline trimming cut 0 bases from V and 3 bases from J; bases unmatched to any gene: 8. The CDR3 sequence is 17 residues long. The CDR3 bases are TGTGCCAGCAGTTTATCACAGGGACAGATCGACTACAATGAGCAGTTCTTC. Translation: CASSLSQGQIDYNEQFF.

This chain joins TRBV30 and TRBJ2-2; TRBD2 aligns across 9 bases. The CDR3 has 16 residues. The junction had 7 bases not matched to a gene; V was cut back by 3 bases and J by 2 bases. CDR1 and CDR2 from the germline V gene are GTSNPN and SVGIG (reference sequence). CDR3 sequence (DNA): TGTGCCTGGAGAAGAAAGCGGGGGGAAAACACCGGGGAGCTGTTTTTT. Amino acid sequence: CAWRRKRGENTGELFF.

The V and J genes are TRBV11-2 and TRBJ2-3, with 11 bases identical to TRBD2. The CDR3 spans 16 residues. In germline, CDR1 is SGHAT, CDR2 FQNNGV. After removal of 1 base from V and 0 bases from J, the junction contained 0 bases not matched to a gene. CDR3 protein: CASSLVAGGSTDTQYF. The DNA for the CDR3 is TGTGCCAGCAGCTTAGTAGCGGGGGGGAGCACAGATACGCAGTATTTT.

This clone was counted a single time. J is TRBJ1-1 and V is TRBV11-3; a weak D match, TRBD1 (6 bases). Germline CDR1 is SGHNT and CDR2 is YENEEA. V lost 3 bases and J 1 base, leaving 12 bases between the germline ends. This CDR3 spans 15 amino acids. The CDR3 protein is CASSFPPDRNTEAFF. The CDR3 bases are TGTGCCAGCAGCTTCCCCCCGGACAGGAACACTGAAGCTTTCTTT. Together with reference TRBV11-3 and TRBJ1-1, the CDR3 gives the full variable domain: EAGVVQSPRYKIIEKKQPVAFWCNPISGHNTLYWYLQNLGQGPELLIRYENEEAVDDSQLPKDRFSAERLKGVDSTLKIQPAELGDSAVYLCASSFPPDRNTEAFFGQGTRLTVV.

A few counts support this clone. The J gene is TRBJ1-6, the V gene TRBV5-6; 7 bases match TRBD1. V shed 2 bases, J shed 5 bases, and the junction held 4 bases outside the gene matches. Germline V gene lookup returns CDR1 SGHDT and CDR2 YYEEEE. There are 15 residues in the CDR3. The CDR3 sequence is CASSFGQADNSPLHF. CDR3 coding DNA: TGTGCCAGCAGCTTTGGACAGGCGGATAATTCACCCCTCCACTTT.

The chain joins TRBV7-2 to TRBJ1-2; possible D gene TRBD1, 5 bases. Trimming pared 2 bases from V and 5 bases from J, leaving 15 bases between. The CDR3 spans 15 residues. Germline-derived CDR1 and CDR2 are SGHTA and FQGNSA. CDR3 in DNA: TGTGCCAGCAGCTTAAAACCGACAGAAAGTTATGGCTACACCTTC. Protein sequence: CASSLKPTESYGYTF. Complete variable domain (other parts from reference TRBV7-2 and TRBJ1-2): GAGVSQSPSNKVTEKGKDVELRCDPISGHTALYWYRQSLGQGLEFLIYFQGNSAPDKSGLPSDRFSAERTGGSVSTLTIQRTQQEDSAVYLCASSLKPTESYGYTFGSGTRLTVV.

This clone was detected only once. The chain joins TRBV5-4 to TRBJ2-5; 8 positions agree with TRBD2. The CDR3 consists of 17 residues. Unmatched junction bases numbered 9, after V lost 0 bases and J lost 2 bases. Per the germline V gene, CDR1 is SGHNT and CDR2 is YYREEE (reference sequence). The CDR3 bases are TGTGCCAGCAGCTTGGGAAGGGGAGGCGGGGGGCAAGAGACCCAGTACTTC. Its protein product is CASSLGRGGGGQETQYF.